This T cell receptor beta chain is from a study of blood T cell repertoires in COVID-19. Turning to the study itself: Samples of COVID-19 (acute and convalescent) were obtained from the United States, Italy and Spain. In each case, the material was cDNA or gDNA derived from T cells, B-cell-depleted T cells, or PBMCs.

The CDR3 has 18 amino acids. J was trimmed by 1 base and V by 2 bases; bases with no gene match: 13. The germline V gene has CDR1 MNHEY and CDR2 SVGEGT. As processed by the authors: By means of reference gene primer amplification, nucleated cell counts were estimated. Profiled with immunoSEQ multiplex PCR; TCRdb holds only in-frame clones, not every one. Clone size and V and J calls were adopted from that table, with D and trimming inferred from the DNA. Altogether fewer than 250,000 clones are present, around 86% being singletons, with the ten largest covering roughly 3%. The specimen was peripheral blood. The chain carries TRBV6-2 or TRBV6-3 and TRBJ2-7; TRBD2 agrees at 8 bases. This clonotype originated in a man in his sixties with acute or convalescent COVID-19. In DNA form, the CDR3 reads TGTGCCAGCAGTTACCCGTTGGCGGGGGGTCTCAGGTCCTACGAGCAGTACTTC. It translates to CASSYPLAGGLRSYEQYF.